Presented here are 26 T cell receptor beta chains from one specimen sequenced in a study of technical replicates of blood from a handful of donors. Sequencing used immunoSEQ multiplex PCR; TCRdb keeps in-frame clones, though not all of them. The table lists some 80,000 clones, 95% to 98% of them singletons. Sequenced: T cells isolated from PBMCs. These receptors were taken from a human donor in good health.

This clone appeared once. The V and J genes are TRBV5-1 and TRBJ2-1, with 11 bases aligning to TRBD2. The CDR3 length is 14 residues. Germline V gene sequence: CDR1 SGHRS, CDR2 YFSETQ. The trim removed 4 bases at V and 7 bases at J, leaving 4 bases unmatched. This CDR3 is CASSVRLAGNEQFF. The CDR3 coding sequence is TGCGCCAGCAGCGTTAGACTAGCGGGAAATGAGCAGTTCTTC.

This sequence joins TRBV29-1 and TRBJ2-7; TRBD2 agrees at 8 bases. With V trimmed by 7 bases and J by 0 bases, 11 bases remained unmatched. This CDR3 comprises 15 residues. In germline, CDR1 is SQVTM, CDR2 ANQGSEA. The DNA of the CDR3 is TGCAGCGCCGCTACCGGGACTAGAGGCTCCTACGAGCAGTACTTC. Encoded protein: CSAATGTRGSYEQYF.

This chain connects TRBV10-3 to TRBJ1-3; D call uncertain. V was trimmed by 0 bases and J by 8 bases, leaving 14 bases between them. The CDR3 loop spans 15 amino acids. In germline, CDR1 is ENHRY, CDR2 SYGVKD. In nucleotides, the CDR3 is TGTGCCATCAGTGAGTCTGGCTTCGAGAGGGACACCATATATTTT. This sequence encodes CAISESGFERDTIYF.

The count of this clone is one. The rearrangement joins TRBV7-9 to TRBJ1-1; the D gene is possibly TRBD1 (6 bases). V was cut by 11 bases and J by 7 bases, with 23 bases left in between. Germline-derived CDR1 and CDR2 are SEHNR and FQNEAQ (reference sequence). The CDR3 has 14 residues. The CDR3, as DNA: TGTGCCGCCCACCGGGACACCGGGGAAATTGAAGCTTTCTTT. This codes for CAAHRDTGEIEAFF.

This CDR3 reads CAWGQGMGANYGYTF. The CDR3 DNA sequence: TGTGCCTGGGGACAGGGGATGGGGGCTAACTATGGCTACACCTTC. J is TRBJ1-2 and V is TRBV30; 9 bases are a match to TRBD1. V shed 5 bases, J shed 0 bases, and the junction held 7 bases outside the gene matches. CDR3 length: 15 amino acids. Germline CDR1 is GTSNPN and CDR2 is SVGIG (reference sequence).

CDR3 loop: CASKTQGGGIDEQYF. The DNA of the CDR3 is TGTGCCAGCAAAACCCAAGGAGGGGGCATCGACGAGCAGTACTTC. This rearrangement joins TRBV28 to TRBJ2-7; a possible D gene is TRBD1 (7 bases). CDR3 size: 15 residues. Germline V gene sequence: CDR1 MDHEN, CDR2 SYDVKM. V shed 7 bases and J shed 5 bases, with 21 bases lying between them.

The chain recombines TRBV7-9 with TRBJ2-1, with 7 positions matching TRBD2. Germline V gene sequence: CDR1 SEHNR, CDR2 FQNEAQ (reference sequence). The CDR3 loop spans 15 amino acids. V trimming: 8 bases; J trimming: 5 bases; junction bases outside the gene matches: 12. The CDR3 DNA reads TGTGCCAGCGGCTCTCGGGGGGAATTTAACAATGAGCAGTTCTTC. Translating it yields CASGSRGEFNNEQFF. Full variable domain (rest looked up from reference TRBV7-9 and TRBJ2-1): DTGVSQNPRHKITKRGQNVTFRCDPISEHNRLYWYRQTLGQGPEFLTYFQNEAQLEKSRLLSDRFSAERPKGSFSTLEIQRTEQGDSAMYLCASGSRGEFNNEQFFGPGTRLTVL.

This chain joins TRBV6-6 and TRBJ1-2, with TRBD1 identical over 10 bases. The CDR3 is 15 amino acids. In germline, CDR1 is MNHNY, CDR2 SVGAGI (reference sequence). Trimming removed 5 bases from V and 2 bases from J; junction bases left unmatched: 5. Written as DNA, the CDR3 is TGTGCCAGCAGTCATCAGACAGGGGGCAACTATGGCTACACCTTC. It encodes CASSHQTGGNYGYTF.

This chain joins TRBV27 and TRBJ2-1; D perhaps matches TRBD2 (6 bases). This CDR3 spans 12 amino acids. In germline, CDR1 is MNHEY, CDR2 SMNVEV (reference sequence). The V end was cut by 5 bases, the J end by 9 bases, with 11 bases between. The DNA of the CDR3 is TGTGCCAGCAGTACAGGACTATTTGAGCAGTTCTTC. It translates to CASSTGLFEQFF.

The J gene is TRBJ2-7, the V gene TRBV18, with D perhaps matching TRBD1 (5 bases). Germline V lookup: CDR1 KGHSH, CDR2 LQKENI. This CDR3 is built from 15 residues. Trimming removed 4 bases from V and 2 bases from J, with 15 bases in between. CDR3 sequence: CASSLGAFRTYEQYF. For the CDR3, the DNA is TGTGCCAGCTCACTTGGGGCCTTTCGAACCTACGAGCAGTACTTC.

The V gene is TRBV7-8, the J gene TRBJ2-1; weak D call: TRBD2 (6 bases). Trimming shortened V by 5 bases and J by 10 bases, and 15 bases separated the two germline ends. Germline V CDR1 and CDR2: SGHVS, FQNEAQ. CDR3 length equals 13 residues. The CDR3 loop is CASSPILAPEQFF. The CDR3 DNA reads as TGTGCCAGCAGCCCAATACTAGCACCCGAGCAGTTCTTC. Combining the CDR3 with reference TRBV7-8 and TRBJ2-1 gives the whole variable domain GAGVSQSPRYKVAKRGQDVALRCDPISGHVSLFWYQQALGQGPEFLTYFQNEAQLDKSGLPSDRFFAERPEGSVSTLKIQRTQQEDSAVYLCASSPILAPEQFFGPGTRLTVL.

This chain connects TRBV19 to TRBJ2-5, with 10 nucleotides matching TRBD1. Germline-derived CDR1 and CDR2 are LNHDA and SQIVND (reference sequence). V lost 5 bases to trimming and J lost 4 bases; unmatched junction nucleotides: 7. The CDR3 is made up of 15 amino acids. The CDR3 here is CASSLPGQGLETQYF. CDR3 in DNA: TGTGCCAGTAGTTTACCGGGACAGGGGTTAGAGACCCAGTACTTC.

This chain links TRBV19 with TRBJ2-7; 8 positions match TRBD1. CDR1 and CDR2 (germline): LNHDA, SQIVND (reference sequence). Unmatched junction bases numbered 14, after V lost 5 bases and J lost 5 bases. The CDR3 extends over 16 amino acids. In DNA form, the CDR3 reads TGTGCCAGTAGTGCGCCTCCCGGGACAGGTAAACACGAGCAGTACTTC. Encoded protein: CASSAPPGTGKHEQYF. Filled out from reference TRBV19 and TRBJ2-7, the complete variable domain reads DGGITQSPKYLFRKEGQNVTLSCEQNLNHDAMYWYRQDPGQGLRLIYYSQIVNDFQKGDIAEGYSVSREKKESFPLTVTSAQKNPTAFYLCASSAPPGTGKHEQYFGPGTRLTVT.

This sequence joins TRBV29-1 and TRBJ2-7; a possible D gene is TRBD1 (5 bases). The germline V gene encodes CDR1 SQVTM and CDR2 ANQGSEA. V was pared by 1 base and J by 1 base, with 8 bases between. The CDR3 has 13 amino acids. The CDR3 DNA sequence: TGCAGCGTTGAAGTGGACATTTCCTACGAGCAGTACTTC. Translating it yields CSVEVDISYEQYF.

The chain joins TRBV2 to TRBJ1-4; D uncertain. From germline, CDR1 is SNHLY and CDR2 FYNNEI. The germline V and J ends were trimmed by 7 bases and 8 bases, with 14 bases remaining between them. CDR3 length: 13 amino acids. The CDR3 spells CASTGVYKEKLFF. In DNA form, the CDR3 reads TGTGCCAGCACCGGGGTGTATAAAGAAAAACTGTTTTTT.

The V and J genes are TRBV27 and TRBJ2-2, with 7 bases matching TRBD2. Germline values: CDR1 MNHEY, CDR2 SMNVEV (reference sequence). The CDR3 covers 17 residues. The ends lost 1 base at V and 3 bases at J; junction bases unmatched: 8. The CDR3 DNA follows: TGTGCCAGCAGTTTATACGGGGGAGGGCCTGACACCGGGGAGCTGTTTTTT. Its protein product is CASSLYGGGPDTGELFF.

This chain connects TRBV10-1 to TRBJ1-1, with TRBD1 matching over 7 bases. J gave up 1 base and V 0 bases, and 2 bases lay outside the gene matches. Germline V gene data show CDR1 as WNHNN and CDR2 as SYGVQD (reference sequence). This CDR3 spans 15 amino acids. The CDR3 sequence: CASSESPGGNTEAFF. The CDR3 region has the DNA TGCGCCAGCAGTGAGTCGCCAGGGGGGAACACTGAAGCTTTCTTT.

This sequence joins TRBV7-3 and TRBJ2-1; 9 bases agree with TRBD2. The germline V gene encodes CDR1 SGHTA and CDR2 FQGTGA. With 5 bases clipped from V and 1 base from J, the junction kept 12 bases outside the gene matches. The CDR3 covers 18 residues. The CDR3 DNA sequence: TGTGCCAGCAGCCCAAATCAGATAGCGGGAGCATCCTACAATGAGCAGTTCTTC. Its translation is CASSPNQIAGASYNEQFF.

This clone occurred a few times. The chain joins TRBV4-1 to TRBJ2-1; D call uncertain. The CDR3 runs 12 residues. V shed 4 bases and J shed 6 bases, with 7 bases lying between them. Germline V lookup: CDR1 MGHRA, CDR2 YSYEKL. The CDR3 here is CASSLRSNEQFF. CDR3 nucleotide sequence: TGCGCCAGCAGCCTACGGAGCAATGAGCAGTTCTTC.

This chain connects TRBV9 to TRBJ2-3; 7 nucleotides match TRBD2. The germline V gene encodes CDR1 SGDLS and CDR2 YYNGEE. J lost 2 bases, V lost 4 bases, and 4 bases had no gene match. CDR3 length: 14 residues. The CDR3 loop reads CASSLADFTDTQYF. DNA of the CDR3: TGTGCCAGCAGCCTAGCGGACTTCACAGATACGCAGTATTTT.

The chain uses TRBV19 and TRBJ2-2; D perhaps matches TRBD1 (6 bases). Trimming took 8 bases from V and 1 from J, leaving 8 bases between them. The CDR3 extends over 13 amino acids. Germline V lookup: CDR1 LNHDA, CDR2 SQIVND (reference sequence). The CDR3: CASFRGNTGELFF. CDR3 nucleotides: TGTGCCAGTTTCAGGGGGAACACCGGGGAGCTGTTTTTT. The full variable domain, with the rest looked up from reference TRBV19 and TRBJ2-2, is DGGITQSPKYLFRKEGQNVTLSCEQNLNHDAMYWYRQDPGQGLRLIYYSQIVNDFQKGDIAEGYSVSREKKESFPLTVTSAQKNPTAFYLCASFRGNTGELFFGEGSRLTVL.

The chain carries TRBV14 and TRBJ2-3; D possibly corresponds to TRBD1 (6 bases). From germline, CDR1 is SGHDN and CDR2 FVKESK. The germline V and J ends were trimmed by 4 bases and 1 base, with 12 bases remaining between them. The CDR3 runs to 15 residues. The CDR3 protein is CASSPLWTGTDTQYF. The CDR3, as DNA: TGTGCCAGCAGCCCACTATGGACAGGCACAGATACGCAGTATTTT.

The chain combines TRBV7-3 with TRBJ1-5; D is possibly TRBD1 (5 bases). Germline-derived CDR1 and CDR2 are SGHTA and FQGTGA. Between the trimmed V and J ends, which lost 1 base and 5 bases, there was a span of 6 bases. The CDR3 consists of 13 residues. The CDR3: CASSLKGDQPQHF. For the CDR3, the DNA is TGTGCCAGCAGCTTAAAAGGGGATCAGCCCCAGCATTTT.

V gene TRBV11-2 combines with J gene TRBJ1-3; 7 nucleotides match TRBD1. CDR1 SGHAT and CDR2 FQNNGV come from the germline V gene. V lost 3 bases, J lost 0 bases, and 5 bases stayed unmatched. The CDR3 loop spans 16 amino acids. The CDR3 reads CASSFGQAISGNTIYF. DNA for the CDR3: TGTGCCAGCAGCTTCGGACAGGCCATCTCTGGAAACACCATATATTTT.

The rearrangement uses TRBV21-1 and TRBJ2-7; TRBD2 is taken as the D call from the table, unchecked against the DNA. TRBV21-1 counts as a pseudogene. The CDR3 extends over 13 amino acids. DNA of the CDR3: TGTGCCAGCAGCCCACCTAGACTGCGCGAGCAGTACTTC. Translating gives CASSPPRLREQYF.

J is TRBJ2-2 and V is TRBV9, with D perhaps TRBD2 (5 bases). Between the trimmed V and J ends, which lost 3 bases and 8 bases, there was a span of 14 bases. This CDR3 comprises 14 residues. The germline gives CDR1 SGDLS, CDR2 YYNGEE. In DNA, the CDR3 is TGTGCCAGCAGCGCCCTCCTGAGGGATGGGGAGCTGTTTTTT. Translation gives CASSALLRDGELFF.